One TCR beta chain is described in this entry. Its target is not known. V shed 1 base and J shed 6 bases, with 10 bases lying between them. Per germline, CDR1 SEHNR and CDR2 FQNEAQ (reference sequence). The CDR3 has 14 amino acids. In each case, RNA was isolated and then reverse transcribed into cDNA as the sequencing template. The repertoire was sequenced with immunoSEQ multiplex PCR; TCRdb's copy has only in-frame clones and lacks some. The sample has under 300,000 clones; about three fifths are singletons. Treatment described: oral pan-JAK inhibitor, 5-10 mg twice daily. Lesional scalp punch biopsies and peripheral blood came from alopecia areata patients. This sample is part of a study of CD8+ T cells in alopecia areata. Whole-study findings and limits: Persistence in scalp and blood during tofacitinib was observed for many expanded lesional clones. Scalp sequencing also captures normal skin's resident alphabeta T cells.

The receptor's source is a human donor with alopecia areata. This sample comprised CD4+ T cells sorted from blood, obtained at week 52, from a patient treated with tofacitinib. The rearrangement links TRBV7-9 to TRBJ1-5, with a possible D match to TRBD1 (6 bases). Here the CDR3 reads CASSLEGRGQPQHF. CDR3 in DNA: TGTGCCAGCAGCTTAGAAGGCAGGGGTCAGCCCCAGCATTTT. The full variable domain, rest sourced from reference TRBV7-9 and TRBJ1-5, is DTGVSQNPRHKITKRGQNVTFRCDPISEHNRLYWYRQTLGQGPEFLTYFQNEAQLEKSRLLSDRFSAERPKGSFSTLEIQRTEQGDSAMYLCASSLEGRGQPQHFGDGTRLSIL.